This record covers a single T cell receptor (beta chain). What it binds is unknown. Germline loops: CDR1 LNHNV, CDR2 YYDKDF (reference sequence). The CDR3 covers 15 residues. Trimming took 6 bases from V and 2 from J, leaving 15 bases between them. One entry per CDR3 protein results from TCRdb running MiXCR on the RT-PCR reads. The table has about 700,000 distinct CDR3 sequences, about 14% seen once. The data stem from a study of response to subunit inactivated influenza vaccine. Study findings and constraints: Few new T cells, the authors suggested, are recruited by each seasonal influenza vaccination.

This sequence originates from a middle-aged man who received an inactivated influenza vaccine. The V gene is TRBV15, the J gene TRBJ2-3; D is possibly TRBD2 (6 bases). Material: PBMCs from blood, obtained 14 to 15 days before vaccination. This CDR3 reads CATSAMVAATDTQYF. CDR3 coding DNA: TGTGCCACCAGTGCGATGGTAGCGGCCACAGATACGCAGTATTTT.